This T cell receptor (beta chain) was obtained from a study of blood T cells in healthy people across ages. Trimming left V 5 bases short and J 5 bases short, with 11 bases between. The CDR3 loop spans 13 amino acids. On this clonotype itself: Its antigen is undetermined.

Study-level findings and limits: In older individuals, TCR beta diversity per million T cells was lower, falling roughly linearly with age. Expanded clonotype changes were possibly confounded by unknown donor CMV status.

Primers used in a second PCR of roughly 7 to 11 cycles were a sample-barcoded 5' primer and a J-beta primer mix. Using its own MiXCR run on the 5' RACE reads, TCRdb lists one record per CDR3 protein. The sample contains about 770,000 distinct CDR3 sequences, around 45% of which appear only once. The clonotype was recovered from a man in his sixties in good health. Source material: blood. The chain is built from TRBV12-3 or TRBV12-4 and TRBJ2-3, with D uncertain. CDR3 amino acids: CASSVDLEDTQYF. CDR3 nucleotide sequence: TGTGCCAGCAGTGTGGATCTAGAAGATACGCAGTATTTT.